One sample yielded the 32 T cell receptor beta chains listed below, sequenced in a study of PD-1 blockade in classical Hodgkin lymphoma. Sequenced by immunoSEQ multiplex PCR; TCRdb stores in-frame clones only, minus some. Of tens of thousands of clones listed, about 93% were seen once; the top ten hold about 2.5%. Regarding time point: newly diagnosed, previously untreated cHL patient sample. The sequencing sample was made of peripheral blood mononuclear cells (PBMCs). These receptors were collected from a human donor with classical Hodgkin lymphoma.

V gene TRBV28 combines with J gene TRBJ2-1; the match to TRBD2 covers 9 bases. Germline V lookup: CDR1 MDHEN, CDR2 SYDVKM. CDR3 length equals 16 residues. Trimming cost V 4 bases and J 0 bases; bases outside gene matches: 4. The CDR3 DNA is TGTGCCAGCAGTTCCCATAGCGGGGGCTCCTACAATGAGCAGTTCTTC. Amino acids: CASSSHSGGSYNEQFF. Using reference TRBV28 and TRBJ2-1 for the parts outside the CDR3, the full variable domain is DVKVTQSSRYLVKRTGEKVFLECVQDMDHENMFWYRQDPGLGLRLIYFSYDVKMKEKGDIPEGYSVSREKKERFSLILESASTNQTSMYLCASSSHSGGSYNEQFFGPGTRLTVL.

The chain employs TRBV4-1 and TRBJ2-3; D is ambiguous. CDR1 and CDR2 from the germline V gene are MGHRA and YSYEKL. Trimming pared 0 bases from V and 0 bases from J, leaving 19 bases between. CDR3 length equals 19 residues. The CDR3 nucleotides read TGCGCCAGCAGCCAAGATCAAGGGTTTGGCCTAGGAAGCACAGATACGCAGTATTTT. Amino acids: CASSQDQGFGLGSTDTQYF.

Comment on this clone: The sample holds other DNA sequences that translate to the same CDR3. V is TRBV6-1 and J is TRBJ1-6, with a possible D match to TRBD1 (6 bases). The CDR3 extends over 14 amino acids. The V gene lost 0 bases and the J gene lost 9 bases, with 9 bases spanning the gap. Germline values: CDR1 MNHNS, CDR2 SASEGT. CDR3: CASSEAGGGSPLHF. The CDR3 region has the DNA TGTGCCAGCAGTGAAGCGGGGGGCGGTTCACCCCTCCACTTT.

The J gene is TRBJ2-1, the V gene TRBV29-1; a weak D match, TRBD2 (6 bases). CDR3 length: 14 residues. Trimming left V 6 bases short and J 9 bases short, with 21 bases between. In germline, CDR1 is SQVTM, CDR2 ANQGSEA. CDR3 coding DNA: TGCAGCGTCGTAGGGACTCGGGTGCGAGGTGAGCAGTTCTTC. Translation: CSVVGTRVRGEQFF.

The V call is TRBV6-6, the J call TRBJ2-1; D remains unclear. The V gene's germline CDR1 is MNHNY and CDR2 SVGAGI (reference sequence). This CDR3 contains 13 residues. V lost 7 bases to trimming and J lost 2 bases, with 9 bases between them. The CDR3 sequence: CASTQDPYNEQFF. Here the CDR3 DNA reads TGTGCCAGCACCCAGGACCCCTACAATGAGCAGTTCTTC.

The J gene is TRBJ2-1, the V gene TRBV4-1; D not certain. Trimming pared 0 bases from V and 0 bases from J, leaving 6 bases between. Looked up from germline, CDR1 is MGHRA and CDR2 is YSYEKL. The CDR3 covers 15 residues. CDR3 sequence reads: CASSQEASSYNEQFF. In DNA, the CDR3 is TGCGCCAGCAGCCAAGAGGCTAGCTCCTACAATGAGCAGTTCTTC.

This chain links TRBV10-2 with TRBJ1-2, with a possible D match to TRBD1 (6 bases). Trimming stripped 3 bases from V and 10 bases from J, with 12 bases between. Looked up from germline, CDR1 is WSHSY and CDR2 is SAAADI. CDR3 length: 12 residues. CDR3: CASSDPDRLYTF. The CDR3 DNA follows: TGCGCCAGCAGTGACCCAGACAGGCTCTACACCTTC.

The chain joins TRBV9 to TRBJ1-2; D is undetermined. The CDR3 extends over 15 amino acids. From germline, CDR1 is SGDLS and CDR2 YYNGEE. V was shortened by 0 bases and J by 6 bases, with 15 bases between the two germline ends. CDR3 amino acids: CASSVGPGGVDGYTF. The CDR3 DNA reads as TGTGCCAGCAGCGTAGGGCCTGGCGGGGTCGATGGCTACACCTTC.

J is TRBJ2-7 and V is TRBV27; D unresolved. Germline-derived CDR1 and CDR2 are MNHEY and SMNVEV (reference sequence). The CDR3 loop spans 13 amino acids. The V gene lost 5 bases and the J gene lost 2 bases, with 10 bases spanning the gap. CDR3 sequence: CASSHMAPYEQYF. The DNA of the CDR3 is TGTGCCAGCAGTCATATGGCTCCCTACGAGCAGTACTTC.

V usage is TRBV28 and J usage is TRBJ1-2; D remains ambiguous. Trimming pared 5 bases from V and 2 bases from J, leaving 15 bases between. The germline gives CDR1 MDHEN, CDR2 SYDVKM. The length of the CDR3 is 15 residues. The CDR3 loop reads CASSIEAGVNYGYTF. CDR3 nucleotide sequence: TGTGCCAGCAGTATCGAAGCGGGCGTCAACTATGGCTACACCTTC.

This clone showed up just a few times. The chain uses TRBV7-9 and TRBJ1-5, with D unclear. The CDR3 runs to 14 residues. Trimming stripped 1 base from V and 3 bases from J, with 7 bases between. The germline CDR1 and CDR2 sequences are SEHNR and FQNEAQ (reference sequence). The CDR3 sequence: CASSLVGINQPQHF. The DNA for the CDR3 is TGTGCCAGCAGCTTAGTGGGAATCAATCAGCCCCAGCATTTT. Complete variable domain (other parts from reference TRBV7-9 and TRBJ1-5): DTGVSQNPRHKITKRGQNVTFRCDPISEHNRLYWYRQTLGQGPEFLTYFQNEAQLEKSRLLSDRFSAERPKGSFSTLEIQRTEQGDSAMYLCASSLVGINQPQHFGDGTRLSIL.

The CDR3: CASRGGTVGNTIYF. The CDR3 nucleotides are TGTGCCAGCAGGGGTGGGACAGTCGGAAACACCATATATTTT. This chain connects TRBV28 to TRBJ1-3, with TRBD1 matching 7 bases. The CDR3 runs to 14 residues. CDR1 is MDHEN, CDR2 SYDVKM, per germline. Losses at the gene ends were 6 bases for V and 4 bases for J; bases not matched to a gene: 6.

The chain joins TRBV7-9 to TRBJ1-2; 10 bases map to TRBD1. Trimming cost V 6 bases and J 8 bases; bases outside gene matches: 18. CDR1 and CDR2 from the germline V gene are SEHNR and FQNEAQ (reference sequence). The length of the CDR3 is 17 residues. CDR3 DNA: TGTGCCAGCAGACCTGCCGACGGACAGGGGGGATATAGGGGCTACACCTTC. It encodes CASRPADGQGGYRGYTF.

The chain combines TRBV19 with TRBJ1-2; TRBD1 is a possible D gene (5 bases). Germline-derived CDR1 and CDR2 are LNHDA and SQIVND (reference sequence). The CDR3 is 13 residues long. V lost 9 bases and J lost 10, with 21 bases in between. The CDR3 DNA follows: TGTGCCAGCACGCTGGATAGACAGACAGTCTACACCTTC. Protein sequence: CASTLDRQTVYTF.

V usage is TRBV2 and J usage is TRBJ1-2; TRBD1 aligns across 9 bases. The V and J ends lost 1 base and 4 bases, in that order; junction bases with no gene match: 4. The CDR3 length is 15 residues. Looked up from germline, CDR1 is SNHLY and CDR2 is FYNNEI. The CDR3: CASSEGTGGLYGYTF. DNA of the CDR3: TGTGCCAGCAGTGAAGGAACAGGGGGCCTCTATGGCTACACCTTC.

This rearrangement joins TRBV11-2 to TRBJ2-7; TRBD1 aligns across 9 bases. With V trimmed by 6 bases and J by 3 bases, 3 bases remained unmatched. The CDR3 covers 13 residues. CDR1 is SGHAT, CDR2 FQNNGV, per germline. This CDR3 reads CASRSTGGYEQYF. CDR3 DNA: TGTGCCAGCAGATCGACAGGGGGCTACGAGCAGTACTTC.

The rearrangement links TRBV2 to TRBJ1-4, with 7 nucleotides matching TRBD1. After removal of 6 bases from V and 5 bases from J, the junction contained 9 bases not matched to a gene. CDR3 length: 15 residues. CDR1 and CDR2 from the germline V gene are SNHLY and FYNNEI. CDR3 sequence reads: CASSVIGTVNEKLFF. As DNA, the CDR3 is TGTGCCAGCAGCGTAATCGGGACAGTCAATGAAAAACTGTTTTTT.

The chain couples TRBV10-3 to TRBJ2-5; 7 nucleotides line up with TRBD2. The CDR3 loop spans 13 amino acids. The trim removed 10 bases at V and 2 bases at J, leaving 7 bases unmatched. Germline CDR1 and CDR2: ENHRY and SYGVKD. CDR3 region: CATATSAQETQYF. In DNA, the CDR3 is TGTGCCACGGCTACTAGCGCACAAGAGACCCAGTACTTC.

CDR3: CASSSRTRGTGEQPQHF. DNA of the CDR3: TGTGCCAGCAGCAGCCGGACCCGCGGGACAGGGGAGCAGCCCCAGCATTTT. The chain links TRBV7-8 to TRBJ1-5; 10 bases agree with TRBD1. This CDR3 contains 17 residues. Losses at the gene ends were 5 bases for V and 7 bases for J; bases not matched to a gene: 14. Germline CDR1 reads SGHVS; CDR2 reads FQNEAQ.

The chain uses TRBV9 and TRBJ1-1; unclear D gene. The CDR3 sequence is 14 residues long. Germline V gene sequence: CDR1 SGDLS, CDR2 YYNGEE. V lost 0 bases and J lost 2, with 8 bases in between. CDR3 in amino acids: CASSVAADNTEAFF. The DNA of the CDR3 is TGTGCCAGCAGCGTAGCGGCAGATAACACTGAAGCTTTCTTT.

V and J are TRBV7-2 and TRBJ2-3, with 8 bases identical to TRBD2. V gave up 1 base and J gave up 5 bases; unmatched junction bases: 14. CDR3 length equals 18 residues. Per germline, CDR1 SGHTA and CDR2 FQGNSA. As DNA, the CDR3 is TGTGCCAGCAGCTTAGTTTTCGTTAGCGGGAATCTTAGAGATACGCAGTATTTT. Translation: CASSLVFVSGNLRDTQYF.

The chain recombines TRBV2 with TRBJ1-1, with TRBD1 identical over 9 bases. This CDR3 comprises 15 residues. The germline V gene encodes CDR1 SNHLY and CDR2 FYNNEI. V dropped 6 bases and J dropped 0; count of bases not matched to a gene: 5. The chain's CDR3 is CASSARTGVNTEAFF. The DNA for the CDR3 is TGTGCCAGCAGCGCCCGGACAGGGGTGAACACTGAAGCTTTCTTT. The entire variable domain, with the rest obtained from reference TRBV2 and TRBJ1-1, is as follows: EPEVTQTPSHQVTQMGQEVILRCVPISNHLYFYWYRQILGQKVEFLVSFYNNEISEKSEIFDDQFSVERPDGSNFTLKIRSTKLEDSAMYFCASSARTGVNTEAFFGQGTRLTVV.

This chain uses TRBV18 with TRBJ2-2, with 8 nucleotides matching TRBD1. The CDR3 spans 15 residues. Trimming cost V 5 bases and J 2 bases; bases outside gene matches: 4. Looked up from germline, CDR1 is KGHSH and CDR2 is LQKENI. The CDR3 nucleotides read TGTGCCAGCTCATCCGGACAGGGAAACACCGGGGAGCTGTTTTTT. It translates to CASSSGQGNTGELFF. The entire variable domain, with the rest obtained from reference TRBV18 and TRBJ2-2, is as follows: NAGVMQNPRHLVRRRGQEARLRCSPMKGHSHVYWYRQLPEEGLKFMVYLQKENIIDESGMPKERFSAEFPKEGPSILRIQQVVRGDSAAYFCASSSGQGNTGELFFGEGSRLTVL.

The genes are TRBV10-1 and TRBJ2-3, with 11 bases matching TRBD1. V shed 6 bases, J shed 2 bases, and the junction held 4 bases outside the gene matches. The CDR3 runs to 15 residues. Germline V lookup: CDR1 WNHNN, CDR2 SYGVQD (reference sequence). CDR3 sequence: CASSRTGGDTDTQYF. CDR3 bases: TGCGCCAGCAGCAGGACAGGGGGCGACACAGATACGCAGTATTTT.

This CDR3 is CASSSTGGRTEAFF. CDR3 nucleotide sequence: TGTGCCAGCAGCTCGACAGGGGGAAGGACTGAAGCTTTCTTT. The chain uses TRBV11-2 and TRBJ1-1, with 9 bases aligning to TRBD1. The length of the CDR3 is 14 residues. Germline V gene data show CDR1 as SGHAT and CDR2 as FQNNGV. The V gene end was trimmed by 4 bases and the J gene end by 5 bases; junction bases not matched to a gene: 5. The whole variable domain, remainder taken from reference TRBV11-2 and TRBJ1-1, is EAGVAQSPRYKIIEKRQSVAFWCNPISGHATLYWYQQILGQGPKLLIQFQNNGVVDDSQLPKDRFSAERLKGVDSTLKIQPAKLEDSAVYLCASSSTGGRTEAFFGQGTRLTVV.

J is TRBJ2-2 and V is TRBV5-4; 15 bases line up with TRBD2. Germline V CDR1 and CDR2: SGHNT, YYREEE (reference sequence). With 6 bases clipped from V and 5 bases from J, the junction kept 5 bases outside the gene matches. The CDR3 covers 16 residues. The CDR3 loop reads CASTHGTSGRTGELFF. The CDR3 bases are TGTGCCAGCACACACGGGACTAGCGGGAGGACCGGGGAGCTGTTTTTT.

The V call is TRBV29-1, the J call TRBJ1-6; maybe TRBD1 (6 bases). V lost 5 bases and J 5 bases, leaving 19 bases between the germline ends. This CDR3 comprises 16 residues. Germline V gene lookup returns CDR1 SQVTM and CDR2 ANQGSEA. The CDR3 spells CSVRMWGQGDNSPLHF. CDR3 nucleotides: TGCAGCGTTCGAATGTGGGGGCAGGGTGATAATTCACCCCTCCACTTT.

This sequence joins TRBV27 and TRBJ1-5; D is uncertain. The CDR3 sequence is 15 residues long. Germline values: CDR1 MNHEY, CDR2 SMNVEV (reference sequence). V lost 1 base and J lost 5, with 12 bases in between. Here the CDR3 reads CASSLYAAVDQPQHF. DNA for the CDR3: TGTGCCAGCAGTTTATATGCGGCAGTAGATCAGCCCCAGCATTTT.

A single count supports this clone. The CDR3 bases are TGTGCCAGCAGTCGGGACACCAAAGCAGATACGCAGTATTTT. This codes for CASSRDTKADTQYF. The chain combines TRBV6-4 with TRBJ2-3; the D gene is possibly TRBD1 (6 bases). This CDR3 is 14 amino acids long. In germline, CDR1 is MRHNA, CDR2 SNTAGT. Between the trimmed V and J ends, which lost 5 bases and 4 bases, there was a span of 13 bases.

The rearrangement links TRBV7-2 to TRBJ2-3; tentatively, D is TRBD2 (6 bases). Germline CDR1 and CDR2: SGHTA and FQGNSA. Trimming removed 3 bases from V and 2 bases from J, with 15 bases in between. This CDR3 spans 16 amino acids. CDR3 sequence reads: CASSLVGRTDTDTQYF. The CDR3 nucleotides are TGTGCCAGCAGCTTGGTGGGGAGGACTGACACAGATACGCAGTATTTT. The full variable domain, in which reference TRBV7-2 and TRBJ2-3 provide the parts outside the CDR3, is GAGVSQSPSNKVTEKGKDVELRCDPISGHTALYWYRQSLGQGLEFLIYFQGNSAPDKSGLPSDRFSAERTGGSVSTLTIQRTQQEDSAVYLCASSLVGRTDTDTQYFGPGTRLTVL.

The chain uses TRBV7-2 and TRBJ1-2, with D hard to call. V lost 0 bases and J lost 8, with 7 bases in between. This CDR3 contains 12 residues. Germline CDR1 reads SGHTA; CDR2 reads FQGNSA. The CDR3 DNA reads as TGTGCCAGCAGCTTAGCGGTACAAGGCTACACCTTC. Its protein is CASSLAVQGYTF.

This chain joins TRBV18 and TRBJ1-1; possible D gene TRBD1, 6 bases. Per germline, CDR1 KGHSH and CDR2 LQKENI. The CDR3 is made up of 14 amino acids. V shed 6 bases and J shed 3 bases, with 14 bases lying between them. The CDR3 nucleotides are TGTGCCAGCTCCCCAGTGGCAGGGGACACTGAAGCTTTCTTT. The encoded protein is CASSPVAGDTEAFF.